Described below is a single TCR beta chain sequence and its context. The record originates from a study of T cells after yellow fever vaccination. MiXCR, applied by TCRdb to the 5' RACE reads, yields one record per CDR3 protein. The data contain approximately 510,000 distinct CDR3 sequences, just over 20% of them seen just once; the ten biggest clones take up about a sixth. Trimming stripped 6 bases from V and 1 base from J, with 7 bases between. CDR3 length: 11 residues. Germline CDR1 reads DFQATT; CDR2 reads SNEGSKA (reference sequence). This clonotype was obtained from a man between 18 and 29 years old who received the YFV17D yellow fever vaccine. Sequencing used PBMCs, obtained about 20 days after the first yellow fever vaccination. The V and J genes are TRBV20-1 and TRBJ2-7; D is unclear. CDR3 nucleotide sequence: TGCAGTGCCGCCGGGTCCTACGAGCAGTACTTC. It translates to CSAAGSYEQYF.